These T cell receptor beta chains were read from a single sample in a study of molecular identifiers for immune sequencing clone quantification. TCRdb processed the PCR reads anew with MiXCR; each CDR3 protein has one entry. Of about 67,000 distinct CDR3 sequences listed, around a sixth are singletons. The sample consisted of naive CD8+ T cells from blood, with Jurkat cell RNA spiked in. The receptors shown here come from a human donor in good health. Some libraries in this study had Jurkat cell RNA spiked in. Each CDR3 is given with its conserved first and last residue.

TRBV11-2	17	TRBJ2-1	CASSLVGRTSAYNEQFF
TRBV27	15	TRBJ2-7	CASSLLPGPRDEQYF
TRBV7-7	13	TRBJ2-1	CASSLVPGDEQFF
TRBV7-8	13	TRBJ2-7	CASTPGGSYEQYF
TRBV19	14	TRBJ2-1	CATKLTLGYNEQFF
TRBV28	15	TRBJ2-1	CASSFIESSYNEQLF
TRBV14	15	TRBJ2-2	CASSQLIFSPGELSF
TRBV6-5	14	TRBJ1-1	CASSFKGHNTEAFF
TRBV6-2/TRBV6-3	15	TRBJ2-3	CASTKGRGTTDTQYF
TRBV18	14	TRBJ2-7	CASSGQGANYEQYF
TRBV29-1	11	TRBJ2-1	CSVWRANEQFF
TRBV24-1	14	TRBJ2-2	CATRGTGVTGELFF
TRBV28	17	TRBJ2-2	CASREAGMGMNTGELFF
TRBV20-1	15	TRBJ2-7	CSARALAGVDYEQYF
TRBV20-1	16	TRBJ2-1	CSARASGGATYNEQFF
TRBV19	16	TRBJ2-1	CASSIDQGSSYNEQFF
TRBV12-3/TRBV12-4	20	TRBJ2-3	CASTSTGTGVSREVTDTQYF
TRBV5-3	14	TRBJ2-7	CASSLGLEKYEQCF
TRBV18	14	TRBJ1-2	CASSQDGGYSGYTF
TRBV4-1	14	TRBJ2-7	CASSSGTLFYEQYF
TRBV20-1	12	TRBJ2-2	CSAWTSTGELFF
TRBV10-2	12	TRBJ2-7	CAARGVSYEQYF
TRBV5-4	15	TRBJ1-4	CTSSLSPGEGEKLFF
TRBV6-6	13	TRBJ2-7	CASSGGSGGQQYF
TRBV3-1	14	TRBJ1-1	CASSPGTGVAEAFF
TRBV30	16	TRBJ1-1	CAWSGYRMPANTEAFF
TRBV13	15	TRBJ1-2	CASSLVGETNYGYTF
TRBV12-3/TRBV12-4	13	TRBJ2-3	CASSRTYADTQYF
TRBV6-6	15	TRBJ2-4	CASSYYWQTENIQYF
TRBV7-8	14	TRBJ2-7	CASSFGPEGHEQYF
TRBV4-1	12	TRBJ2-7	CASSQGGLEQYF
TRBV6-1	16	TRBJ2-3	CASSGPQGTTTDTQYF
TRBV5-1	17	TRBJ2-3	CASSLATSGGLTDTQYF
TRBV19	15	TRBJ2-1	CASSKGQGVWNEQFF
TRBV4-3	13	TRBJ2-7	CASSQSLGGEQYF
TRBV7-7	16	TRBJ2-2	CASSLAAGLNTGELFF
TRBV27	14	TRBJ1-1	CASSTGTFHTEAFF
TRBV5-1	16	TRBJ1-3	CASSLEGIQLGNTIYF
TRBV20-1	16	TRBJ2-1	CSARDPTSGRVYEQFF
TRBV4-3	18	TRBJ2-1	CASSLFGGLMAGDNEQFF
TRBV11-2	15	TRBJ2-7	CASQFRDRGNYEQYF
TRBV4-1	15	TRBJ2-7	CASSHRTGVSYEQYF
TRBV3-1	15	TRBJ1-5	CASSQDIGSNQPQHF
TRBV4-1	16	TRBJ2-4	CASSQSGLVGEVIQYF
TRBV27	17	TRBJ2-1	CASSFGAGGPSYNEQFF
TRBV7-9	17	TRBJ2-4	CASRSDRGIVGKNIQYF
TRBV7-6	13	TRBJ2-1	CASSLTSGREQFF
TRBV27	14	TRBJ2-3	CASSLYPNTDTQYF
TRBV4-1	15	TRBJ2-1	CASSQDRLAGGEQFF
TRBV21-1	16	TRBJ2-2	CASSMRRRGDTGELFF
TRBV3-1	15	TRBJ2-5	CASSGREFAQETQYF
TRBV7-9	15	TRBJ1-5	CASSQGQNSNQPQHF